This passage covers 2 T cell receptor beta chains from one sample sequenced in a study of T cell responses to AZD1222 COVID-19 vaccine. Using immunoSEQ multiplex PCR, the repertoire was profiled, and TCRdb retains in-frame clones only, with some absent. This table holds 130,000 to 150,000 clones, 90% to 95% found once. This material consisted of peripheral blood, taken on day 0 of AZD1222 vaccination. The receptors shown here come from an adult in good health.

CDR3 nucleotides: TGTGCCAGTAGTATGACTAGCGGGCCCCTCGGTGAGCAGTTCTTC. Its protein product is CASSMTSGPLGEQFF. The chain has TRBV19 and TRBJ2-1; 10 nucleotides line up with TRBD2. The CDR3 totals 15 residues. The germline CDR1 and CDR2 sequences are LNHDA and SQIVND (reference sequence). Trimming took 3 bases from V and 9 from J; bases not matched to a gene: 8.

This chain joins TRBV9 and TRBJ2-4; unclear D gene. CDR1 and CDR2 (germline): SGDLS, YYNGEE. Trimming left V 3 bases short and J 7 bases short, with 17 bases between. The CDR3 consists of 15 residues. The CDR3 region is CASSATPTWVNIQYF. The CDR3 nucleotides read TGTGCCAGCAGCGCCACCCCGACATGGGTTAACATTCAGTACTTC. The full variable domain, rest sourced from reference TRBV9 and TRBJ2-4, is DSGVTQTPKHLITATGQRVTLRCSPRSGDLSVYWYQQSLDQGLQFLIQYYNGEERAKGNILERFSAQQFPDLHSELNLSSLELGDSALYFCASSATPTWVNIQYFGAGTRLSVL.